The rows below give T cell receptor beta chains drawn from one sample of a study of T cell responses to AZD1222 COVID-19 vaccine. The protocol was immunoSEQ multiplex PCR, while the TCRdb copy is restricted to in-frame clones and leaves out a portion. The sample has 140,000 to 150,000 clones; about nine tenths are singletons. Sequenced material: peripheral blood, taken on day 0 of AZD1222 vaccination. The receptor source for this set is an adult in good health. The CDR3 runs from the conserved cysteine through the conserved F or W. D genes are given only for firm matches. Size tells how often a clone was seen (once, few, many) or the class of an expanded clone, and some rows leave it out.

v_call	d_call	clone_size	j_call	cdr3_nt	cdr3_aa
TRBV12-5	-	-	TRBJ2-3	TGTGCTAGTGGCTCCTGGAGAGGGGTTAGTCCCGCAGATACGCAGTATTTT	CASGSWRGVSPADTQYF
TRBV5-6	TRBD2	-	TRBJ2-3	TGTGCCAGCAGCTTGAGGGCGGGGGTCACAGATACGCAGTATTTT	CASSLRAGVTDTQYF
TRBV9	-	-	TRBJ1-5	TGTGCCAGCAGCGTAGTTCCAAGTCAGCCCCAGCATTTT	CASSVVPSQPQHF
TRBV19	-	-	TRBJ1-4	TGTGCCAGTAGTCTTCAGGCGAGGAGTGAAAAACTGTTTTTT	CASSLQARSEKLFF
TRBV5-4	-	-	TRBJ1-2	TGTGCCAGCAGCTCACCCCTAACAGGGAGAGGAGGCTACACCTTC	CASSSPLTGRGGYTF
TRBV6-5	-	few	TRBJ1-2	TGTGCCAGCAGTTACTCGGGGTCTCAACCCTATGGCTACACCTTC	CASSYSGSQPYGYTF
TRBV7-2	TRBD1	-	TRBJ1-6	TGTGCCAGCAGCCCGAAGCCTTGGACAGGGAAGAATTCACCCCTCCACTTT	CASSPKPWTGKNSPLHF
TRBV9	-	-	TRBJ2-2	TGTGCCAGCAGCCTCGGGGAGCTGTTTTTT	CASSLGELFF
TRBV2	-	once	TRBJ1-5	TGTGCCAGCAGTGTGGCTCCCGGGTATAATCAGCCCCAGCATTTT	CASSVAPGYNQPQHF
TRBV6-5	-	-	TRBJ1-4	TGTGCCAGCAGTCAGGGTCATGGAGGGGAAAAACTGTTTTTT	CASSQGHGGEKLFF
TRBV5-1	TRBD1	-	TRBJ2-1	TGCGCCAGCAGCGGGGGACAGGGCCACCACAATGAGCAGTTCTTC	CASSGGQGHHNEQFF
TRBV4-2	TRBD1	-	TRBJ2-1	TGTGCCACCTCCAGGGACAGGGGGGGTGATGAGCAGTTCTTC	CATSRDRGGDEQFF
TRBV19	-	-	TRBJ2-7	TGTGCCAGTAGTACCGGAACGCGATACGAGCAGTACTTC	CASSTGTRYEQYF
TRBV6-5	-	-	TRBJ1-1	TGTGCCAGCTACAACACCCGACTGAACACTGAAGCTTTCTTT	CASYNTRLNTEAFF
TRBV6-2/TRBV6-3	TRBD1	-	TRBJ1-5	TGTGCCAGCAGCTTGACAGGGGGTTTTCAGCCCCAGCATTTT	CASSLTGGFQPQHF
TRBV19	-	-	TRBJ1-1	TGTGCCAGTAGTTTGGGGGCGGCTGAAGCTTTCTTT	CASSLGAAEAFF
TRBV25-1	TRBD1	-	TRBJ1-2	TGTGCCAGCAGTGGGACAGGGGCCGCTCTCGTCTATGGCTACACCTTC	CASSGTGAALVYGYTF
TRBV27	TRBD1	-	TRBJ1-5	TGTGCCAGCAGTGCCCGACAGGGAAGGATAAAGCCCCAGCATTTT	CASSARQGRIKPQHF
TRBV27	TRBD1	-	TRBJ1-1	TGTGCCAGCAGTTCATACAGGGGGCAGAGGGTCACTGAAGCTTTCTTT	CASSSYRGQRVTEAFF
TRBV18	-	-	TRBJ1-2	TGTGCCAGCTCACCCCTAACAGAGAGCTATGGCTACACCTTC	CASSPLTESYGYTF
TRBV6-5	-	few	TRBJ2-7	TGTGCCAGCAGATCCGGGACCCTCGTGGAGCAGTACTTC	CASRSGTLVEQYF
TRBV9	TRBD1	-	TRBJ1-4	TGTGCCAGCAGCCGGTCGACAGGGACTTGGGGAACTAATGAAAAACTGTTTTTT	CASSRSTGTWGTNEKLFF